A selection of T cell receptor beta chains follows, all from one sample in a study of blood T cells in healthy people across ages. TCRdb used MiXCR to reprocess the 5' RACE reads, holding one entry per CDR3 protein. The table shows 450,000 to 700,000 distinct CDR3 sequences, with about 25% occurring only once. The sequenced sample was blood. The receptor source for this set is a woman in her sixties or seventies in good health. CDR3s include the opening cysteine and the closing phenylalanine or tryptophan. Fields, in order: CDR3 protein, V gene, J gene.

CASSQDSIRDIHEQYF,TRBV4-2,TRBJ2-7
CASSSNPGGPYEQYF,TRBV7-2,TRBJ2-7
CSASGPRGGTYTEAFF,TRBV20-1,TRBJ1-1
CASSVLSGGHTDTQYF,TRBV9,TRBJ2-3
CASSGQGYNEQFF,TRBV7-9,TRBJ2-1
CSVEGRAAGFF,TRBV29-1,TRBJ2-5
CASSPGGSYEQYF,TRBV3-1,TRBJ2-7
CASSLQVGHLTEAFF,TRBV7-2,TRBJ1-1
CASSFSRGNTEAFF,TRBV7-2,TRBJ1-1
CASSRITGTGDGYTF,TRBV5-6,TRBJ1-2
CASRHRLAAQETQYF,TRBV6-6,TRBJ2-5
CASNSASLPYEQYF,TRBV6-5,TRBJ2-7
CSARNPGVNTEAFF,TRBV20-1,TRBJ1-1
CASSLGGQRNTGELFF,TRBV12-3/TRBV12-4,TRBJ2-2
CASSQDQGIDTQYF,TRBV4-3,TRBJ2-3
CAGSLRPYNSPLHF,TRBV7-3,TRBJ1-6
CASSLKGLAGLGGTYEQYF,TRBV5-1,TRBJ2-7
CASSLVRRAGGRDTQYF,TRBV7-2,TRBJ2-3
CASTSWVEKLFF,TRBV6-6,TRBJ1-4
CSAYRDSNQPQHF,TRBV20-1,TRBJ1-5
CAISRQGRDQPQHF,TRBV10-3,TRBJ1-5
CASWAGGPNEQFF,TRBV6-5,TRBJ2-1
CASSSGHPGETQYF,TRBV5-1,TRBJ2-5
CASSAGQGGLGETQYF,TRBV25-1,TRBJ2-5
CASSQRGWEKLFF,TRBV14,TRBJ1-4
CASSYTGVYGYTF,TRBV4-1,TRBJ1-2
CSADAQAGGGTDTQYF,TRBV29-1,TRBJ2-3
CASSLEGPDTQYF,TRBV7-8,TRBJ2-3
CASSQGSGIRIF,TRBV3-1,TRBJ1-4
CASTRTSGGAKNIQYF,TRBV6-1,TRBJ2-4
CASSQGVGTGELFF,TRBV6-2/TRBV6-3,TRBJ2-2
CASSSDSGGEAFF,TRBV5-1,TRBJ1-1
CSVLVTLQETQYF,TRBV29-1,TRBJ2-5
CASSPNEIMANEKLFF,TRBV18,TRBJ1-4
CASSQEIFTDTQYF,TRBV4-3,TRBJ2-3
CASSADRVRNTEAFF,TRBV27,TRBJ1-1
CASSLPRGALDTQYF,TRBV5-1,TRBJ2-3
CASSYSSGDGSPLHF,TRBV6-6,TRBJ1-6
CASTPGQPYEQYF,TRBV7-2,TRBJ2-7
CASSLGDRVQETQYF,TRBV7-9,TRBJ2-5
CATKQRGDIQEKLFF,TRBV19,TRBJ1-4
CASSLSEGGYTF,TRBV11-2,TRBJ1-2
CASSYSRFGGADEQFF,TRBV6-5,NA
CSVQGDRDTGELFF,TRBV29-1,TRBJ2-2